The 16 T cell receptor beta chains presented below share a single source sample, sequenced in a study of blood T cell repertoires in COVID-19. The repertoire was sequenced with immunoSEQ multiplex PCR; TCRdb's copy has only in-frame clones and lacks some. The table shows about 370,000 clones, with 80% to 90% occurring only once. The sample taken for sequencing was PBMCs or T cells enriched from blood (not recorded which). These receptors all come from a man aged 18 to 30 who had recovered from COVID-19.

This sequence joins TRBV5-1 and TRBJ2-7, with 7 positions matching TRBD1. The CDR3 is 17 residues long. V lost 0 bases, J lost 3 bases, and 12 bases stayed unmatched. The germline CDR1 and CDR2 sequences are SGHRS and YFSETQ. The CDR3 region has the DNA TGCGCCAGCAGCTTGGAGGGGGCCCGGAGGAAGGACTACGAGCAGTACTTC. It encodes CASSLEGARRKDYEQYF.

As DNA, the CDR3 is TGTGCCAGCTCACCCCGGGGGGACTATAATTCACCCCTCCACTTT. It codes for CASSPRGDYNSPLHF. The V call is TRBV18, the J call TRBJ1-6; tentative D call: TRBD1 (5 bases). CDR3 size: 15 residues. With 3 bases removed from V and 3 bases from J, the gap between germline ends came to 9 bases. CDR1 is KGHSH and CDR2 is LQKENI in the germline V gene.

The chain employs TRBV4-1 and TRBJ1-1; unclear D gene. The CDR3 is made up of 14 amino acids. The ends were cut back, 6 bases at V and 1 base at J, with 12 bases in the middle. The V gene's germline CDR1 is MGHRA and CDR2 YSYEKL. The CDR3 region is CASRLISGNTEAFF. In DNA, the CDR3 is TGCGCCAGCAGACTGATAAGCGGGAACACTGAAGCTTTCTTT.

V usage is TRBV5-4 and J usage is TRBJ2-7, with D possibly being TRBD2 (7 bases). The V end lost 3 bases, the J end lost 3 bases, and 16 bases lay between the germline ends. CDR1 is SGHNT and CDR2 is YYREEE in the germline V gene (reference sequence). This CDR3 region has 15 residues. The CDR3 nucleotides are TGTGCCAGCAGCTCAGAAAGGGGGGGCCTCTACGAGCAGTACTTC. As protein: CASSSERGGLYEQYF.

V is TRBV9 and J is TRBJ2-1; 12 positions match TRBD2. Germline-derived CDR1 and CDR2 are SGDLS and YYNGEE. The CDR3 covers 19 residues. V lost 3 bases, J lost 4 bases, and 14 bases stayed unmatched. For the CDR3, the DNA is TGTGCCAGCAGCGATTCGTCCTCGCGACTAGCGGGAGTTTACAATGAGCAGTTCTTC. As protein: CASSDSSSRLAGVYNEQFF.

V gene TRBV7-9 combines with J gene TRBJ1-1; weak D call: TRBD1 (5 bases). Germline V lookup: CDR1 SEHNR, CDR2 FQNEAQ (reference sequence). V was trimmed by 5 bases and J by 2 bases, leaving 12 bases between them. The CDR3 runs to 14 residues. CDR3 sequence (DNA): TGTGCCAGCAGCCCGTCCGGGGGAAACACTGAAGCTTTCTTT. It yields the protein CASSPSGGNTEAFF.

The J gene is TRBJ2-5, the V gene TRBV7-2, with 12 bases aligning to TRBD1. V lost 0 bases to trimming and J lost 4 bases; unmatched junction nucleotides: 3. Germline CDR1 is SGHTA and CDR2 is FQGNSA. CDR3 length equals 16 residues. Here the CDR3 reads CASSLAGTGGVETQYF. DNA for the CDR3: TGTGCCAGCAGCTTAGCTGGGACAGGGGGCGTAGAGACCCAGTACTTC.

The gene calls are TRBV10-3 and TRBJ1-5; 7 bases line up with TRBD1. The germline CDR1 and CDR2 sequences are ENHRY and SYGVKD. The junction had 5 bases not matched to a gene; V was cut back by 2 bases and J by 7 bases. This CDR3 has 14 residues. CDR3 in amino acids: CAISEGQDIQPQHF. The CDR3 DNA follows: TGTGCCATCAGTGAGGGACAGGATATCCAGCCCCAGCATTTT.

For the CDR3, the DNA is TGCGCCAGCAGCCAAGTCGGGGGATCAGAGACCCAGTACTTC. Amino acid sequence: CASSQVGGSETQYF. The chain joins TRBV4-3 to TRBJ2-5; TRBD2 might be the D (6 bases). The germline V gene has CDR1 LGHNA and CDR2 YSLEER. V was shortened by 1 base and J by 4 bases, with 10 bases between the two germline ends. CDR3 size: 14 residues.

V gene TRBV5-4 combines with J gene TRBJ2-7, with D perhaps matching TRBD1 (6 bases). The germline V gene has CDR1 SGHNT and CDR2 YYREEE (reference sequence). This CDR3 has 14 amino acids. Trimming removed 4 bases from V and 5 bases from J, with 16 bases in between. The CDR3 DNA follows: TGTGCCAGCAGCCCCCCCCACAGGGCCCACGAGCAGTACTTC. Amino acids: CASSPPHRAHEQYF.

V and J are TRBV14 and TRBJ1-1; TRBD1 aligns across 10 bases. The CDR3 totals 17 residues. CDR1 is SGHDN and CDR2 is FVKESK in the germline V gene. Germline trimming cut 4 bases from V and 4 bases from J; bases unmatched to any gene: 12. The CDR3 nucleotides read TGTGCCAGCAGCCCGACAGGGGGCCATGAGCGGGTCACTGAAGCTTTCTTT. This encodes CASSPTGGHERVTEAFF.

Written as DNA, the CDR3 is TGTGCCAGTAGTCGTGGTGGCAGGGGAGAAAAACTGTTTTTT. Translated: CASSRGGRGEKLFF. V gene TRBV19 combines with J gene TRBJ1-4, with D possibly matching TRBD1 (6 bases). Trimming left V 5 bases short and J 8 bases short, with 15 bases between. CDR3 length: 14 amino acids. From germline, CDR1 is LNHDA and CDR2 SQIVND (reference sequence).

This clone occurred many times. V is TRBV5-6 and J is TRBJ1-2; 9 bases match TRBD1. J lost 5 bases, V lost 4 bases, and 3 bases had no gene match. CDR3 size: 13 residues. Germline V CDR1 and CDR2: SGHDT, YYEEEE. CDR3 sequence reads: CASSTGTGYGYTF. The CDR3 DNA reads TGTGCCAGCAGCACCGGGACAGGGTATGGCTACACCTTC.

The V and J genes are TRBV4-2 and TRBJ2-6, with D maybe TRBD2 (5 bases). Trimming took off 0 bases at V and 2 bases at J, with 20 bases between the two ends. This CDR3 has 20 amino acids. The germline V gene has CDR1 LGHNA and CDR2 YNFKEQ. CDR3 loop: CASSQEGGAAFGAGANVLTF. For the CDR3, the DNA is TGTGCCAGCAGCCAAGAGGGCGGAGCGGCCTTTGGGGCTGGGGCCAACGTCCTGACTTTC.

V usage is TRBV5-1 and J usage is TRBJ2-5; 8 positions match TRBD2. V was clipped by 2 bases and J by 5 bases; unmatched bases: 5. The CDR3 has 14 residues. The germline gives CDR1 SGHRS, CDR2 YFSETQ. CDR3: CASSFFPGGETQYF. CDR3 in DNA: TGCGCCAGCAGCTTCTTCCCGGGGGGGGAGACCCAGTACTTC.

The CDR3 coding sequence is TGTGCCAGTAGTGGGGCAGGCAATCAGCCCCAGCATTTT. Its protein is CASSGAGNQPQHF. The V and J genes are TRBV19 and TRBJ1-5, with D possibly TRBD1 on 5 matching bases. This CDR3 is 13 amino acids long. V lost 5 bases to trimming and J lost 2 bases, with 7 bases between them. CDR1 and CDR2 from the germline V gene are LNHDA and SQIVND (reference sequence).